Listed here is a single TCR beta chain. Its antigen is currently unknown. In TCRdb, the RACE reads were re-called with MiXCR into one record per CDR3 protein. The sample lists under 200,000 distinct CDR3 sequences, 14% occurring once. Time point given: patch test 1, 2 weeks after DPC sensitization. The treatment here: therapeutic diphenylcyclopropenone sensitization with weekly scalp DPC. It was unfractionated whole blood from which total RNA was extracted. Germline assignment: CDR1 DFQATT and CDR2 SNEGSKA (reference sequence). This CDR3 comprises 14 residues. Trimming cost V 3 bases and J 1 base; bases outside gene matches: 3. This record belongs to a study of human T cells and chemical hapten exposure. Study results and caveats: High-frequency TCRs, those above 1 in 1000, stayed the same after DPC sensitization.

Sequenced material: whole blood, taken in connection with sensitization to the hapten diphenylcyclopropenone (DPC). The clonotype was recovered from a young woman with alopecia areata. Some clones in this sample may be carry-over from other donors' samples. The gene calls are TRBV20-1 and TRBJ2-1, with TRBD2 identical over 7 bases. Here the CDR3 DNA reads TGCAGTGCTAGGGGGGAGGGATCCTACAATGAGCAGTTCTTC. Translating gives CSARGEGSYNEQFF.